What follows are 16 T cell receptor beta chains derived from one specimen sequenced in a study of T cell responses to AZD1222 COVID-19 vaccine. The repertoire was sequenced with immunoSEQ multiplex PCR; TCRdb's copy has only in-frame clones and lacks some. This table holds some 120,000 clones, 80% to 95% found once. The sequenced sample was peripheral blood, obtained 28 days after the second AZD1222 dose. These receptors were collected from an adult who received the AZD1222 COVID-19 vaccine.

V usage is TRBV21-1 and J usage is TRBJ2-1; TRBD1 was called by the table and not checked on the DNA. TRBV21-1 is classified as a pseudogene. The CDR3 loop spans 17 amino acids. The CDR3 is CASSNLQSRGPFSEQFF. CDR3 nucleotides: TGTGCCAGCAGCAACCTGCAGTCTAGGGGTCCTTTCAGTGAGCAGTTCTTC.

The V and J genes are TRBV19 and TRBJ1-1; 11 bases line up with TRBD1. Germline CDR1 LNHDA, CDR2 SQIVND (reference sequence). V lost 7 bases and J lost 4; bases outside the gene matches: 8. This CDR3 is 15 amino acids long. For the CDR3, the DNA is TGTGCCAGTACACCAGCCGGGACAGGGGGCACTGAAGCTTTCTTT. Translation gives CASTPAGTGGTEAFF.

The CDR3 nucleotides read TGTGCCAGCATAAGGACACCGAACACCGGGGAGCTGTTTTTT. Its protein product is CASIRTPNTGELFF. The V and J genes are TRBV6-5 and TRBJ2-2; TRBD1 might be the D (5 bases). Trimming stripped 7 bases from V and 0 bases from J, with 9 bases between. CDR3 size: 14 residues. Germline loops: CDR1 MNHEY, CDR2 SVGAGI.

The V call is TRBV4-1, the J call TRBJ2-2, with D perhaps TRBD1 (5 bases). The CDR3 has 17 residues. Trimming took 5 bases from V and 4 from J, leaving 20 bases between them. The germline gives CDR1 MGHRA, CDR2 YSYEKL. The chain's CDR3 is CASSTVARVTRTGELFF. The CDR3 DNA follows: TGCGCCAGCAGCACGGTGGCCAGGGTTACTCGCACCGGGGAGCTGTTTTTT.

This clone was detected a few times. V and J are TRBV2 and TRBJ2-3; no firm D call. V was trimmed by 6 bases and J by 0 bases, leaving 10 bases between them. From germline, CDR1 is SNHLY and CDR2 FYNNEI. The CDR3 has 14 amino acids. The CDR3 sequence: CASSAALSTDTQYF. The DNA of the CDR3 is TGTGCCAGCAGCGCTGCCCTTAGCACAGATACGCAGTATTTT.

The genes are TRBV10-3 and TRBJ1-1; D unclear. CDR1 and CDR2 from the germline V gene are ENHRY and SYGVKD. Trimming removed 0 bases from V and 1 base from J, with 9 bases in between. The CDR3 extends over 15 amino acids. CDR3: CAISESTLTNTEAFF. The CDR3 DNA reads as TGTGCCATCAGTGAGTCGACACTGACGAACACTGAAGCTTTCTTT.

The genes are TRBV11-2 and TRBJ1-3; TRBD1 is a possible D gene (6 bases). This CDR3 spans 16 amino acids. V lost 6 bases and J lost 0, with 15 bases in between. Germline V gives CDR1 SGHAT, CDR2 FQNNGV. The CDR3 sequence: CASRITGSNSGNTIYF. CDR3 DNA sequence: TGTGCCAGCAGGATCACAGGGTCTAACTCTGGAAACACCATATATTTT.

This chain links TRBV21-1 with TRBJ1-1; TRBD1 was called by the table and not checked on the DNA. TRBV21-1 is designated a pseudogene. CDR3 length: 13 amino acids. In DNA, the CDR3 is TGTGCCAGCAGGAGGACAGGCGGGACTGAAGCTTTCTTT. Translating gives CASRRTGGTEAFF.

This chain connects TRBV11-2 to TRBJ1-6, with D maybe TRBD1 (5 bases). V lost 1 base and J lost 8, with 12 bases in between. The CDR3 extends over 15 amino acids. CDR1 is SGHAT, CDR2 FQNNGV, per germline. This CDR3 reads CASSLVPGSDSPLHF. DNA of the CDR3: TGTGCCAGCAGCTTAGTTCCAGGGTCAGATTCACCCCTCCACTTT.

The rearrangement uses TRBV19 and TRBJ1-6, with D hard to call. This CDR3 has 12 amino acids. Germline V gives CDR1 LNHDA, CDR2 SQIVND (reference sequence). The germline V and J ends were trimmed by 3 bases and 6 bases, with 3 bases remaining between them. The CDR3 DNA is TGTGCCAGTAGTATCGCTAATTCACCCCTCCACTTT. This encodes CASSIANSPLHF. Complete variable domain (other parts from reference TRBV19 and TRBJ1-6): DGGITQSPKYLFRKEGQNVTLSCEQNLNHDAMYWYRQDPGQGLRLIYYSQIVNDFQKGDIAEGYSVSREKKESFPLTVTSAQKNPTAFYLCASSIANSPLHFGNGTRLTVT.

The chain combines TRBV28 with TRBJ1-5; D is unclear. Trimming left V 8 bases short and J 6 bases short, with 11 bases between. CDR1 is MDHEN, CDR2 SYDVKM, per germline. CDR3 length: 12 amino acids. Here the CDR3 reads CASRTGSQPQHF. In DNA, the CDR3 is TGTGCCAGCCGAACTGGAAGTCAGCCCCAGCATTTT.

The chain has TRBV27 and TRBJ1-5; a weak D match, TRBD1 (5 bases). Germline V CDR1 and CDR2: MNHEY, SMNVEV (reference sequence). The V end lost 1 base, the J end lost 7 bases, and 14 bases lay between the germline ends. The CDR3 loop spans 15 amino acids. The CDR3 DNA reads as TGTGCCAGCAGTTTATTGGGCAGGGCAGGGCAGCCCCAGCATTTT. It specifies CASSLLGRAGQPQHF.

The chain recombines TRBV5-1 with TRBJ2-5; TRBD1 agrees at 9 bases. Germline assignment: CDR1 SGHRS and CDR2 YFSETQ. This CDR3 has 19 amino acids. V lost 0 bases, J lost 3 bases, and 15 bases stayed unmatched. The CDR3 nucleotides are TGCGCCAGCAGCTTGGTGCCCCCTCTGGGACAGGGAGTCGAAGAGACCCAGTACTTC. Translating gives CASSLVPPLGQGVEETQYF.

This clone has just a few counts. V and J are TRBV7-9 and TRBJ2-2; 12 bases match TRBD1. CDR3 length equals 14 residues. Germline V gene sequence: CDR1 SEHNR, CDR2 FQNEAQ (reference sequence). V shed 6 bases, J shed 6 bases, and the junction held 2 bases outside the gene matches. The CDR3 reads CASRGTGGSGELFF. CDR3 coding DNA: TGTGCCAGCAGAGGGACAGGGGGCTCCGGGGAGCTGTTTTTT.

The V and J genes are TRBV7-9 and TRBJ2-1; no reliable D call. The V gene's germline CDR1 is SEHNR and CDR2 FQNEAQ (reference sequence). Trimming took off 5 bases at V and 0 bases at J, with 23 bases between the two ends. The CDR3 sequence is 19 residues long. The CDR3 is CASSLPDDLLYISYNEQFF. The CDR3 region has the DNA TGTGCCAGCAGCCTCCCCGATGACTTACTCTATATCTCCTACAATGAGCAGTTCTTC.

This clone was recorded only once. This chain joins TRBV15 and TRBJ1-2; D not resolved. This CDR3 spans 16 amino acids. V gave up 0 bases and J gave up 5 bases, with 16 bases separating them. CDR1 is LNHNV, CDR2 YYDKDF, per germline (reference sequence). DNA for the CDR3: TGTGCCACCAGCAGAGATCTTTCAGTGGCAGAATATGGCTACACCTTC. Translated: CATSRDLSVAEYGYTF.